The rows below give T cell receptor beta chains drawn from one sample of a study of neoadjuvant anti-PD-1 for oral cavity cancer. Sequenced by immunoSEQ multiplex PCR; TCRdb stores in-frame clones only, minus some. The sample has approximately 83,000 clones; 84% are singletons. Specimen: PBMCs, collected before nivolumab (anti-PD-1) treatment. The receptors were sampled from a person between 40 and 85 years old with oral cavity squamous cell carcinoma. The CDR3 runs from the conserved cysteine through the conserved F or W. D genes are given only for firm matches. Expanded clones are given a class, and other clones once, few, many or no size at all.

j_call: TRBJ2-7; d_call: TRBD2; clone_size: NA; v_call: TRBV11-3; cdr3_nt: TGTGCCAGCAGCTTATTGGCGGGAGACACCTACGAGCAGTACTTC; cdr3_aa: CASSLLAGDTYEQYF
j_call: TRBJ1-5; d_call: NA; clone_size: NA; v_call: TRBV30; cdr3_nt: TGTGCCTGGACACAAAAGATAAGCAATCAGCCCCAGCATTTT; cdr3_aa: CAWTQKISNQPQHF
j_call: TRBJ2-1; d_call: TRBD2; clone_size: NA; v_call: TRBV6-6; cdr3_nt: TGTGCCAGCACCGAAGCGGGAGCTTCCTACAATGAGCAGTTCTTC; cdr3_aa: CASTEAGASYNEQFF
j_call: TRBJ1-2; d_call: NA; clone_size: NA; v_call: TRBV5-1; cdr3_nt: TGCGCCAGCAGCCGGGACCCTAACTATGGCTACACCTTC; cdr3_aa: CASSRDPNYGYTF
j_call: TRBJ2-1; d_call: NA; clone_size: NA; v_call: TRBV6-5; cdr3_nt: TGTGCCAGCACCAGGGCTAGTGAGCAGTTCTTC; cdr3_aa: CASTRASEQFF
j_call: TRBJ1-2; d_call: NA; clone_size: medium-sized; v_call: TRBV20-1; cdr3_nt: TGCAGTGTCCGGGGGGTCGGCTACACCTTC; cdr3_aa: CSVRGVGYTF
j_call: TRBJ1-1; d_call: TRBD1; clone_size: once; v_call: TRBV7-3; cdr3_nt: TGTGCCAGCAGCTTATCAGGACAGGGAATGAGTACTGAAGCTTTCTTT; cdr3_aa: CASSLSGQGMSTEAFF
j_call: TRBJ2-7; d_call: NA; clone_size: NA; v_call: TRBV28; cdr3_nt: TGTGCCAGCAGTTTCCCCCCCGCGGCCTACGAGCAGTACTTC; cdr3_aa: CASSFPPAAYEQYF
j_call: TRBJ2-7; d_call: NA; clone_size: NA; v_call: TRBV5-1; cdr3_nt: TGCGCCAGCAGCTTGGCCCAATATAACTACGAGCAGTACTTC; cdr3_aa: CASSLAQYNYEQYF
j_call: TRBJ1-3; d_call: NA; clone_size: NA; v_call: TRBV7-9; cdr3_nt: TGTGCCAGCAGCCGGGACGGAAGCTCTGGAAACACCATATATTTT; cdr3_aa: CASSRDGSSGNTIYF
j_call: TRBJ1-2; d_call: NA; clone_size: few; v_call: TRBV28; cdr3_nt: TGTGCCAGCAGTCTCAGGGGAAACTATGGCTACACCTTC; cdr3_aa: CASSLRGNYGYTF
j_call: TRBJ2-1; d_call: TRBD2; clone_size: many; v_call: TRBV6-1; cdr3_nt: TGTGCCAGCAGCGAACAGTCCCCCCCAGCGGGGACTTACAATGAGCAGTTCTTC; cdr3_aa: CASSEQSPPAGTYNEQFF
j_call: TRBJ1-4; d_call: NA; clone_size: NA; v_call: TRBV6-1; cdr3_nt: TGTGCCAGCAGTTCTGGACAGAACGAAAAACTGTTTTTT; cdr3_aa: CASSSGQNEKLFF
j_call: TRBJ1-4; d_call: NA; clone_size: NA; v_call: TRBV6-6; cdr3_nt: TGTGCCAGCAGGGCGTCCCTTAATGAAAAACTGTTTTTT; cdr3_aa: CASRASLNEKLFF
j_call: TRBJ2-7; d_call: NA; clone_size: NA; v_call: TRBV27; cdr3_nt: TGTGCCAGCAGTTTGGTGGGGGGACTCTACGAGCAGTACTTC; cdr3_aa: CASSLVGGLYEQYF
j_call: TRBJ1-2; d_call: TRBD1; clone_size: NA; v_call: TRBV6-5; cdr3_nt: TGTGCCAGCAGACCCCCGGGACAGGGGGGTTATGGCTACACCTTC; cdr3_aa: CASRPPGQGGYGYTF
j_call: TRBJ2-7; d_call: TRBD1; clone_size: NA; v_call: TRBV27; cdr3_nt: TGTGCCAGCAGTTCCTTACAGGGGCAGGAGCAGTACTTC; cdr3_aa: CASSSLQGQEQYF
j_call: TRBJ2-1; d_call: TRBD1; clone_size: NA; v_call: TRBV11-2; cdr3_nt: TGTGCCAGCAGGGCCCAGGGGGCGTCGAATGAGCAGTTCTTC; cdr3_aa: CASRAQGASNEQFF
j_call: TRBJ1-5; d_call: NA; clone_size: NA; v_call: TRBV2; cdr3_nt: TGTGCCAGCAGTGCCCGACAGGAACAGCCCCAGCATTTT; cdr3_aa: CASSARQEQPQHF
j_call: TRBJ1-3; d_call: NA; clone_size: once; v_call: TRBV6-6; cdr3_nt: TGTGCCAGCAGTTACTCGGGCAGCCCTGGAAACACCATATATTTT; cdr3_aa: CASSYSGSPGNTIYF
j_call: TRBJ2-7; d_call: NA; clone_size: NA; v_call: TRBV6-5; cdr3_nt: TGTGCCAGCAGTCACCCAGGGGGGTACGAGCAGTACTTC; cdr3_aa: CASSHPGGYEQYF
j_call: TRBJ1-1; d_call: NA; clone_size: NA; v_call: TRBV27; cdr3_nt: TGTGCCAGCAGTTTAAGGTCCGAGCCCAGACAGGCGAACACTGAAGCTTTCTTT; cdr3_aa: CASSLRSEPRQANTEAFF
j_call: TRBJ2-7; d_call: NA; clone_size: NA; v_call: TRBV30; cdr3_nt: TGTGCCTGGAACTCATTTACCTACGAGCAGTACTTC; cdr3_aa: CAWNSFTYEQYF
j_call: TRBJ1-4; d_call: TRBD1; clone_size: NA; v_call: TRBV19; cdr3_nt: TGTGCCAGTAGTCTCGGACAGGGAGCGTATGAAAAACTGTTTTTT; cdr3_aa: CASSLGQGAYEKLFF
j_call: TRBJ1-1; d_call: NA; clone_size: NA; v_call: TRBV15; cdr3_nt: TGTGCCACCAGCAGAGTCCCGACGTCGATCACTGAAGCTTTCTTT; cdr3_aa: CATSRVPTSITEAFF
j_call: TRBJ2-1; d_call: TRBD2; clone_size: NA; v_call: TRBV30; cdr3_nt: TGTGCCTGGAGTGGACTAGCGGGTAGCTCCTACAATGAGCAGTTCTTC; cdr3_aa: CAWSGLAGSSYNEQFF
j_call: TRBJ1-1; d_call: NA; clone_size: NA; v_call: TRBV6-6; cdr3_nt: TGTGCCAGCAGTCTGACAGAAATGAACACTGAAGCTTTCTTT; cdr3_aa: CASSLTEMNTEAFF
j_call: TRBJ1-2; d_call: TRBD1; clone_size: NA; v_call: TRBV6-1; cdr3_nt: TGTGCCAGCAGGCCCCCGGGACAGGGGGCTGGGGGCTACACCTTC; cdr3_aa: CASRPPGQGAGGYTF
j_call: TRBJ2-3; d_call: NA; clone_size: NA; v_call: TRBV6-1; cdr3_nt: TGTGCCAGCAGTGAAGTTAGCGTCTCTAGCACAGATACGCAGTATTTT; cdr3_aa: CASSEVSVSSTDTQYF
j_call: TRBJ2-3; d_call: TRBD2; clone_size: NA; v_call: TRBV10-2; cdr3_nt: TGCGCCAGCAAAGGCGGGAGAAGCACAGATACGCAGTATTTT; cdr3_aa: CASKGGRSTDTQYF
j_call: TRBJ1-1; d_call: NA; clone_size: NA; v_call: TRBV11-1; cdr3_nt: TGTGCCAGCAGCTTACTCGGGGGGGACACTGAAGCTTTCTTT; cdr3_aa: CASSLLGGDTEAFF
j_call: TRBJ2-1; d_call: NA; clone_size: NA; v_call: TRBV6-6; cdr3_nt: TGTGCCAGCAGTTACTCTGACAATGAGCAGTTCTTC; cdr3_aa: CASSYSDNEQFF
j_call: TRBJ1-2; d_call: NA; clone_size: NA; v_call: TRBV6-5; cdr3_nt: TGTGCCACCCAACCCGGGACTCAAGGAGGCTACACCTTC; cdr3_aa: CATQPGTQGGYTF
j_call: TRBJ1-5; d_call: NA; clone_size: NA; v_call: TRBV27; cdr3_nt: TGTGCCAGCAGTATGGTTTTCAATCAGCCCCAGCATTTT; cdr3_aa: CASSMVFNQPQHF
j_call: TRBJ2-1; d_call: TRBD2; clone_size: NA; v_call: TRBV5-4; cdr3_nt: TGTGCCAGCAGCTTGACCACTAGCGGGCTCTCCCCTGAGCAGTTCTTC; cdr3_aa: CASSLTTSGLSPEQFF
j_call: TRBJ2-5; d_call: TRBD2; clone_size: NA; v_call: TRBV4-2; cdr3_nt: TGTGCCAGCAGCCAAGATCAGCTAGCGGGAGTAGAGACCCAGTACTTC; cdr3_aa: CASSQDQLAGVETQYF
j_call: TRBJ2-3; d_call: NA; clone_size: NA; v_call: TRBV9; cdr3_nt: TGTGCCAGCAGCGTAGCTCGCGGTAGCACAGATACGCAGTATTTT; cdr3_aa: CASSVARGSTDTQYF
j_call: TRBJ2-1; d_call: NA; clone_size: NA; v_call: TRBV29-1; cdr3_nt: TGCAGCGTTGACAGCGGGCCCTACAATGAGCAGTTCTTC; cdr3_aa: CSVDSGPYNEQFF
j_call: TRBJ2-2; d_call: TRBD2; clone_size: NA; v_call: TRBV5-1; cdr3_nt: TGCGCCAGTCAACGGCTGGGAGGGGACACCGGGGAGCTGTTTTTT; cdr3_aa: CASQRLGGDTGELFF
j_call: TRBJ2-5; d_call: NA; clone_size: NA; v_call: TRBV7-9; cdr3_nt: TGTGCCAGCAGCTTAGGGCTAAGAGAGACCCAGTACTTC; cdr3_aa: CASSLGLRETQYF
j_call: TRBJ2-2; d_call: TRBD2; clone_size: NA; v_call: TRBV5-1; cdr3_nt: TGCGCCAGCAGCTTAAGGACTAGCACCGGGGAGCTGTTTTTT; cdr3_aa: CASSLRTSTGELFF
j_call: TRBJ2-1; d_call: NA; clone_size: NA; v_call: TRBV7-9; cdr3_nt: TGTGCCAGCAGCCCGGCGGCGGCTAGGGGCAATGAGCAGTTCTTC; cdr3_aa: CASSPAAARGNEQFF
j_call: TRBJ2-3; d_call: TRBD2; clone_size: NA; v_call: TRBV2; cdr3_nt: TGTGCCAGCAGTGAAGATGGGACTAGCGGCACGTTAGATACGCAGTATTTT; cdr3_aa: CASSEDGTSGTLDTQYF
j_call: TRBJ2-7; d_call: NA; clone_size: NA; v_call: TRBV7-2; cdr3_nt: TGTGCCAGCAGCCACGGATCATACGAGCAGTACTTC; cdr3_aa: CASSHGSYEQYF
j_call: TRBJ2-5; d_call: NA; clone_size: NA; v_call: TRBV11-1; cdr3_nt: TGTGCCAGCAGCTTATTGGGCCAGAGGGAGACCCAGTACTTC; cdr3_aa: CASSLLGQRETQYF
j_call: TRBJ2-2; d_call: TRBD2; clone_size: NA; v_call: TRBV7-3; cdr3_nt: TGTGCCAGCACTAAGCGGGAAAGCACCGGGGAGCTGTTTTTT; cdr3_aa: CASTKRESTGELFF